Only a few counts were recorded for the clone carrying this T cell receptor (beta chain). The sample comes from a study of identical twins. Germline V lookup: CDR1 ENHRY, CDR2 SYGVKD. Trimming shortened V by 10 bases and J by 5 bases, and 12 bases separated the two germline ends. The CDR3 runs to 11 residues. One entry per CDR3 protein, called by TCRdb with MiXCR from the 5' RACE reads. The table includes fewer than 900,000 distinct CDR3 sequences, roughly 18% detected once. These data were also reused for a study on T cells expressing NK-cell markers. From that report: A range of about 1.0-7.5% of CD8+ T cells consisted of dominant NKG2C+ clonotypes in six donors. The leading position in the CD3+CD56-NKG2C+ fraction of a handful of donors also went to these clonotypes.

V and J are TRBV10-3 and TRBJ2-7; D unresolved. The clonotype was recovered from a woman in her late teens or twenties in good health. The sample consisted of PBMCs. The CDR3 loop reads CATFGRDEQYF. The CDR3 nucleotides are TGTGCCACCTTCGGACGGGACGAGCAGTACTTC.